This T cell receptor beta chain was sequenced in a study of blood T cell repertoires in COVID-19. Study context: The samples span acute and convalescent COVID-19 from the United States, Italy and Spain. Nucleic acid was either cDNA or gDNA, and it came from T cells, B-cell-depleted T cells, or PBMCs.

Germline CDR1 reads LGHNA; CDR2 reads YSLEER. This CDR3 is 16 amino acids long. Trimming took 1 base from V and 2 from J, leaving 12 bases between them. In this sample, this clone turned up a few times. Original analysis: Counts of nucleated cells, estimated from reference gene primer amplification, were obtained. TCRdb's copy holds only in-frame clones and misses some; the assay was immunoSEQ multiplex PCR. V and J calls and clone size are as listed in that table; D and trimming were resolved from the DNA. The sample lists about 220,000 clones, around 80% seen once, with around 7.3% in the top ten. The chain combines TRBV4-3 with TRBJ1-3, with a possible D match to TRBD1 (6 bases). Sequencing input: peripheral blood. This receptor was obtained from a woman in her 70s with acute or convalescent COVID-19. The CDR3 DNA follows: TGCGCCAGCAGCCAAGGGGCAGGGACAACTGGAAACACCATATATTTT. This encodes CASSQGAGTTGNTIYF.